The T cell receptor (beta chain) under discussion was sequenced for a study of cytomegalovirus exposure and HLA in healthy donors. Study-level findings and limits: Across donors, sequencing depth was assumed by presence/absence analyses to be roughly uniform. Earlier analysis yielded a pattern in which most TCR beta V segments were productive about 90% or about 30% of the time. In a later analysis, TCR beta V- and J-gene trimming showed a link to a missense DCLRE1C variant.

Researchers ran the PCR with 60 Vbeta and 13 Jbeta primers. Sequencing was performed with immunoSEQ multiplex PCR; in TCRdb, only in-frame clones are kept and a portion is missing. The sample carries around 190,000 clones, 65% to 85% recorded once. Healthy individuals who donated bone marrow served as the donors. Per the germline V gene, CDR1 is SGHRS and CDR2 is YFSETQ. This CDR3 is 12 amino acids long. Trimming took 4 bases from V and 4 from J, leaving 6 bases between them. This clone has just a few counts. What it binds is unknown. Sequencing used PBMCs. V is TRBV5-1 and J is TRBJ2-1; TRBD2 might be the D (6 bases). The receptor's source is a woman aged 25 to 45 in good health and CMV-seronegative. CDR3 sequence reads: CASSGTYNEQFF. CDR3 DNA sequence: TGCGCCAGCAGCGGGACTTACAATGAGCAGTTCTTC.